These T cell receptor beta chains were read from a single sample in a study of blood T cell repertoires in COVID-19. Only in-frame clones appear in the TCRdb table, and some are missing; sequencing was by immunoSEQ multiplex PCR. The profile covers approximately 220,000 clones, with approximately 86% appearing a single time and just over 0.7% taken by the ten largest. Sequencing input: peripheral blood. All receptors come from a man in his forties with acute or convalescent COVID-19. The CDR3 runs from the conserved cysteine through the conserved F or W. Each record gives: D gene, clone size, V gene, J gene, CDR3 protein, CDR3 DNA. The D gene is left open where the match is weak. The listing skips clone size in some rows; elsewhere it reads once, few, many or a size class.

d_gene: .
abundance: .
v_gene: TRBV30
j_gene: TRBJ1-1
CDR3aa: CAWSVQVFTEAFF
CDR3nt: TGTGCCTGGAGTGTACAGGTGTTCACTGAAGCTTTCTTT

d_gene: TRBD2
abundance: .
v_gene: TRBV27
j_gene: TRBJ2-3
CDR3aa: CASSLLAPLSDTQYF
CDR3nt: TGTGCCAGCAGTCTACTAGCGCCGCTATCAGATACGCAGTATTTT

d_gene: .
abundance: .
v_gene: TRBV30
j_gene: TRBJ2-3
CDR3aa: CAWNGQLSTDTQYF
CDR3nt: TGTGCCTGGAACGGACAGTTGAGCACAGATACGCAGTATTTT

d_gene: TRBD1
abundance: .
v_gene: TRBV5-6
j_gene: TRBJ1-2
CDR3aa: CASSLGGTGVYGYTF
CDR3nt: TGTGCCAGCAGCTTGGGAGGGACAGGGGTCTATGGCTACACCTTC

d_gene: .
abundance: once
v_gene: TRBV19
j_gene: TRBJ1-2
CDR3aa: CASSKRPTVYGYTF
CDR3nt: TGTGCCAGTAGTAAAAGACCGACAGTCTATGGCTACACCTTC

d_gene: .
abundance: .
v_gene: TRBV3-1/TRBV3-2
j_gene: TRBJ1-5
CDR3aa: CASSQQGWQPQHF
CDR3nt: TGTGCCAGCAGCCAACAGGGGTGGCAGCCCCAGCATTTT

d_gene: .
abundance: .
v_gene: TRBV7-2
j_gene: TRBJ2-3
CDR3aa: CASSLGRDARKYF
CDR3nt: TGTGCCAGCAGCCTTGGGCGGGACGCCCGGAAGTATTTT

d_gene: TRBD2
abundance: .
v_gene: TRBV15
j_gene: TRBJ2-3
CDR3aa: CATSREGSGRALDTQYF
CDR3nt: TGTGCCACCAGCAGAGAAGGTAGCGGGAGGGCCTTAGATACGCAGTATTTT

d_gene: .
abundance: .
v_gene: TRBV11-2
j_gene: TRBJ2-3
CDR3aa: CASSPPGGLVTDTQYF
CDR3nt: TGTGCCAGCAGCCCCCCCGGGGGTCTTGTGACAGATACGCAGTATTTT

d_gene: TRBD1
abundance: .
v_gene: TRBV2
j_gene: TRBJ2-6
CDR3aa: CASSDPGQGPGNVLTF
CDR3nt: TGTGCCAGCAGTGACCCTGGACAGGGTCCTGGTAACGTCCTGACTTTC

d_gene: .
abundance: .
v_gene: TRBV5-5
j_gene: TRBJ2-7
CDR3aa: CASSFPRTDRADEQYF
CDR3nt: TGTGCCAGCAGCTTCCCCCGAACAGACCGAGCTGACGAGCAGTACTTC

d_gene: TRBD1
abundance: .
v_gene: TRBV28
j_gene: TRBJ1-5
CDR3aa: CASSIQGVYSNQPQHF
CDR3nt: TGTGCCAGCAGTATCCAGGGGGTTTATAGCAATCAGCCCCAGCATTTT

d_gene: .
abundance: .
v_gene: TRBV18
j_gene: TRBJ1-1
CDR3aa: CASSPIGGTEAFF
CDR3nt: TGTGCCAGCTCACCCATCGGGGGCACTGAAGCTTTCTTT

d_gene: TRBD2
abundance: .
v_gene: TRBV3-1/TRBV3-2
j_gene: TRBJ2-1
CDR3aa: CASRYGTSALPYNEQFF
CDR3nt: TGTGCCAGCAGATACGGGACTAGTGCCCTTCCCTACAATGAGCAGTTCTTC

d_gene: TRBD1
abundance: .
v_gene: TRBV2
j_gene: TRBJ1-5
CDR3aa: CASTEEGGQYNQPQHF
CDR3nt: TGTGCCAGCACCGAAGAAGGGGGACAGTACAATCAGCCCCAGCATTTT

d_gene: .
abundance: .
v_gene: TRBV6-6
j_gene: TRBJ2-3
CDR3aa: CASSSTGPGLRDTQYF
CDR3nt: TGTGCCAGCAGTTCCACAGGGCCAGGGCTCAGAGATACGCAGTATTTT

d_gene: TRBD1
abundance: .
v_gene: TRBV6-5
j_gene: TRBJ1-2
CDR3aa: CASREDRDAYGYTF
CDR3nt: TGTGCCAGCAGAGAGGACAGGGATGCCTATGGCTACACCTTC

d_gene: TRBD1
abundance: .
v_gene: TRBV24-1
j_gene: TRBJ1-1
CDR3aa: CATSTGQGRKAFF
CDR3nt: TGTGCCACCTCGACGGGACAGGGCAGGAAAGCTTTCTTT

d_gene: .
abundance: .
v_gene: TRBV27
j_gene: TRBJ2-7
CDR3aa: CASSLRGNYEQYF
CDR3nt: TGTGCCAGCAGTTTAAGGGGCAACTACGAGCAGTACTTC

d_gene: TRBD2
abundance: .
v_gene: TRBV29-1
j_gene: TRBJ2-7
CDR3aa: CSVKAGGVYEQYF
CDR3nt: TGCAGCGTTAAAGCGGGAGGAGTCTACGAGCAGTACTTC

d_gene: TRBD1
abundance: few
v_gene: TRBV6-4
j_gene: TRBJ2-7
CDR3aa: CASVGQSYEQYF
CDR3nt: TGTGCCAGCGTGGGACAGTCCTACGAGCAGTACTTC

d_gene: TRBD2
abundance: .
v_gene: TRBV6-4
j_gene: TRBJ2-5
CDR3aa: CASSEASGGQETQYF
CDR3nt: TGTGCCAGCAGTGAGGCTAGCGGAGGCCAAGAGACCCAGTACTTC

d_gene: TRBD1
abundance: .
v_gene: TRBV19
j_gene: TRBJ1-1
CDR3aa: CASSLTGVITEAFF
CDR3nt: TGTGCCAGTAGTCTTACAGGGGTTATCACTGAAGCTTTCTTT

d_gene: TRBD2
abundance: .
v_gene: TRBV4-1
j_gene: TRBJ2-2
CDR3aa: CASSPAIAGGPTGELFF
CDR3nt: TGCGCCAGCAGCCCGGCAATAGCGGGGGGGCCCACCGGGGAGCTGTTTTTT

d_gene: TRBD1
abundance: .
v_gene: TRBV19
j_gene: TRBJ2-1
CDR3aa: CASSPGQGVNEQFF
CDR3nt: TGTGCCAGTAGTCCAGGACAGGGGGTAAATGAGCAGTTCTTC

d_gene: TRBD2
abundance: .
v_gene: TRBV6-1
j_gene: TRBJ2-3
CDR3aa: CASSEALRRGITDTQYF
CDR3nt: TGTGCCAGCAGTGAAGCGCTTCGGCGGGGGATCACAGATACGCAGTATTTT

d_gene: .
abundance: .
v_gene: TRBV19
j_gene: TRBJ1-5
CDR3aa: CASSIERNQPQHF
CDR3nt: TGTGCCAGTAGTATAGAGCGAAATCAGCCCCAGCATTTT

d_gene: .
abundance: .
v_gene: TRBV19
j_gene: TRBJ2-7
CDR3aa: CASSLLLAVSYEQYF
CDR3nt: TGTGCCAGTAGTCTCCTCCTGGCGGTCTCCTACGAGCAGTACTTC

d_gene: .
abundance: .
v_gene: TRBV5-1
j_gene: TRBJ2-7
CDR3aa: CASRAREGAYEQYF
CDR3nt: TGCGCCAGCAGAGCGAGGGAGGGGGCCTACGAGCAGTACTTC

d_gene: .
abundance: once
v_gene: TRBV6-2/TRBV6-3
j_gene: TRBJ1-5
CDR3aa: CASSYSIGRVGDQPQHF
CDR3nt: TGTGCCAGCAGTTACTCGATTGGGAGAGTCGGTGATCAGCCCCAGCATTTT

d_gene: .
abundance: .
v_gene: TRBV6-2/TRBV6-3
j_gene: TRBJ2-7
CDR3aa: CASTPKGISYEQYF
CDR3nt: TGTGCCAGCACCCCCAAGGGGATCTCCTACGAGCAGTACTTC

d_gene: .
abundance: .
v_gene: TRBV7-8
j_gene: TRBJ1-5
CDR3aa: CASSPSRLSNQPQHF
CDR3nt: TGTGCCAGCAGCCCGTCGAGGCTATCTAATCAGCCCCAGCATTTT

d_gene: .
abundance: .
v_gene: TRBV29-1
j_gene: TRBJ2-1
CDR3aa: CSVALGTSYNEQFF
CDR3nt: TGCAGCGTGGCTCTTGGGACTTCCTACAATGAGCAGTTCTTC

d_gene: .
abundance: .
v_gene: TRBV4-1
j_gene: TRBJ1-5
CDR3aa: CASSQVRGEDQPQHF
CDR3nt: TGCGCCAGCAGCCAAGTTCGGGGGGAGGACCAGCCCCAGCATTTT

d_gene: TRBD2
abundance: .
v_gene: TRBV5-1
j_gene: TRBJ2-5
CDR3aa: CASSLDLAGGYQETQYF
CDR3nt: TGCGCCAGCAGCTTGGACCTAGCGGGGGGGTACCAAGAGACCCAGTACTTC

d_gene: .
abundance: .
v_gene: TRBV6-2/TRBV6-3
j_gene: TRBJ1-6
CDR3aa: CASSRPAGADNSPLHF
CDR3nt: TGTGCCAGCAGTCGCCCCGCAGGGGCGGATAATTCACCCCTCCACTTT

d_gene: .
abundance: .
v_gene: TRBV6-5
j_gene: TRBJ1-4
CDR3aa: CASSYSMGGTNEKLFF
CDR3nt: TGTGCCAGCAGTTACTCCATGGGGGGGACTAATGAAAAACTGTTTTTT

d_gene: .
abundance: .
v_gene: TRBV19
j_gene: TRBJ1-2
CDR3aa: CASSIEGRGYYGYTF
CDR3nt: TGTGCCAGTAGTATAGAGGGCAGGGGTTACTATGGCTACACCTTC

d_gene: .
abundance: .
v_gene: TRBV6-2/TRBV6-3
j_gene: TRBJ1-1
CDR3aa: CASSRGGAANTEAFF
CDR3nt: TGTGCCAGCAGCCGGGGTGGGGCAGCTAACACTGAAGCTTTCTTT

d_gene: .
abundance: .
v_gene: TRBV13
j_gene: TRBJ2-2
CDR3aa: CASSPRAMDTGELFF
CDR3nt: TGTGCCAGCAGCCCTCGCGCTATGGACACCGGGGAGCTGTTTTTT

d_gene: .
abundance: .
v_gene: TRBV27
j_gene: TRBJ2-7
CDR3aa: CASSFRGFSYEQYF
CDR3nt: TGTGCCAGCAGTTTCAGGGGATTCTCCTACGAGCAGTACTTC

d_gene: .
abundance: .
v_gene: TRBV5-4
j_gene: TRBJ2-1
CDR3aa: CASSLLPNNEQFF
CDR3nt: TGTGCCAGCAGCTTGTTGCCTAACAATGAGCAGTTCTTC

d_gene: TRBD1
abundance: .
v_gene: TRBV2
j_gene: TRBJ1-5
CDR3aa: CASSDQGGNQPQHF
CDR3nt: TGTGCCAGCAGCGATCAGGGGGGCAATCAGCCCCAGCATTTT

d_gene: TRBD1
abundance: .
v_gene: TRBV2
j_gene: TRBJ1-6
CDR3aa: CASIQQGRNYNSPLHF
CDR3nt: TGTGCCAGCATCCAACAGGGGAGGAACTATAATTCACCCCTCCACTTT

d_gene: TRBD1
abundance: .
v_gene: TRBV7-2
j_gene: TRBJ1-2
CDR3aa: CASSLLGTGYGYTF
CDR3nt: TGTGCCAGCAGCTTACTTGGGACAGGCTATGGCTACACCTTC

d_gene: .
abundance: .
v_gene: TRBV4-3
j_gene: TRBJ1-4
CDR3aa: CASSQDPRATNEKLFF
CDR3nt: TGCGCCAGCAGCCAAGATCCGCGTGCAACTAATGAAAAACTGTTTTTT

d_gene: .
abundance: .
v_gene: TRBV29-1
j_gene: TRBJ2-7
CDR3aa: CSVDRGQGSSYEQYF
CDR3nt: TGCAGCGTTGACCGGGGCCAGGGGTCCTCCTACGAGCAGTACTTC

d_gene: TRBD1
abundance: .
v_gene: TRBV7-8
j_gene: TRBJ2-1
CDR3aa: CASSRQGASREQFF
CDR3nt: TGTGCCAGCAGCCGACAGGGGGCCTCGCGGGAGCAGTTCTTC

d_gene: .
abundance: .
v_gene: TRBV28
j_gene: TRBJ1-2
CDR3aa: CASSLTGHNLYGYTF
CDR3nt: TGTGCCAGCAGTTTGACCGGACATAATTTATATGGCTACACCTTC

d_gene: TRBD2
abundance: .
v_gene: TRBV2
j_gene: TRBJ2-7
CDR3aa: CASSERGGPPYKQYF
CDR3nt: TGTGCCAGCAGTGAGCGGGGGGGACCACCCTACAAGCAGTACTTC

d_gene: TRBD2
abundance: few
v_gene: TRBV18
j_gene: TRBJ2-7
CDR3aa: CASSLTSDYEQYF
CDR3nt: TGTGCCAGCTCACTTACTAGCGACTACGAGCAGTACTTC

d_gene: .
abundance: .
v_gene: TRBV5-1
j_gene: TRBJ2-2
CDR3aa: CASSLAGVGTGELFF
CDR3nt: TGCGCCAGCAGCTTGGCCGGAGTTGGGACCGGGGAGCTGTTTTTT

d_gene: .
abundance: once
v_gene: TRBV9
j_gene: TRBJ2-5
CDR3aa: CASSVERQETQYF
CDR3nt: TGTGCCAGCAGCGTAGAGAGGCAAGAGACCCAGTACTTC